The text below deals with one T cell receptor beta chain. Its antigen is not known. V lost 1 base and J lost 4; bases outside the gene matches: 12. Germline V CDR1 and CDR2: SGHDN, FVKESK. This CDR3 comprises 17 residues. The data derive from a study of T cell responses to AZD1222 COVID-19 vaccine. Study-level findings and limits: Close to half of spike-specific TCRs reportedly recognize unmutated variant regions. Two AZD1222 doses significantly raised spike-specific TCR breadth and depth over controls.

The protocol was immunoSEQ multiplex PCR, while the TCRdb copy is restricted to in-frame clones and leaves out a portion. Of about 140,000 clones listed, roughly nine tenths were seen once; the top ten hold more than 2.5%. The chain is built from TRBV14 and TRBJ1-2, with 7 bases that match TRBD1. The sequence was collected from an adult in good health. The source was peripheral blood, collected on day 0 of AZD1222 vaccination. The CDR3 nucleotides read TGTGCCAGCAGCCAAGGCAAGGGAGCAGGGGGTATCTATGGCTACACCTTC. Translated: CASSQGKGAGGIYGYTF.